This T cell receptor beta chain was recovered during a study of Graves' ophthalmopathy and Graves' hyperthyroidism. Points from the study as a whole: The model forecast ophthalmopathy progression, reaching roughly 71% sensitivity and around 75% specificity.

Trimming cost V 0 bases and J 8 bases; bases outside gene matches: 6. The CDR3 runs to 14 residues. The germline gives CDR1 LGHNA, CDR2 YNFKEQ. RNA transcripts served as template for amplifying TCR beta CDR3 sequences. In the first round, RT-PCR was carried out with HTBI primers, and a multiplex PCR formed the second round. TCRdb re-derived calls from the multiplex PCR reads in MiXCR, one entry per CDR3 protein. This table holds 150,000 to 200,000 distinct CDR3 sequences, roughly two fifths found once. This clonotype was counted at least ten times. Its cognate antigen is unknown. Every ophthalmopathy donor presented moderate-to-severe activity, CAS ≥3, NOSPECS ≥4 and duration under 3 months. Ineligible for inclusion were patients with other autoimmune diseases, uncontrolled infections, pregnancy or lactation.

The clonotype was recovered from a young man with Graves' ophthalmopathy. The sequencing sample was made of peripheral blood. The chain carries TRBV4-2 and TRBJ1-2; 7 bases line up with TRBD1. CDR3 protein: CASSQEGQIEGYTF. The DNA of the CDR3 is TGTGCCAGCAGCCAAGAGGGACAGATAGAAGGCTACACCTTC.